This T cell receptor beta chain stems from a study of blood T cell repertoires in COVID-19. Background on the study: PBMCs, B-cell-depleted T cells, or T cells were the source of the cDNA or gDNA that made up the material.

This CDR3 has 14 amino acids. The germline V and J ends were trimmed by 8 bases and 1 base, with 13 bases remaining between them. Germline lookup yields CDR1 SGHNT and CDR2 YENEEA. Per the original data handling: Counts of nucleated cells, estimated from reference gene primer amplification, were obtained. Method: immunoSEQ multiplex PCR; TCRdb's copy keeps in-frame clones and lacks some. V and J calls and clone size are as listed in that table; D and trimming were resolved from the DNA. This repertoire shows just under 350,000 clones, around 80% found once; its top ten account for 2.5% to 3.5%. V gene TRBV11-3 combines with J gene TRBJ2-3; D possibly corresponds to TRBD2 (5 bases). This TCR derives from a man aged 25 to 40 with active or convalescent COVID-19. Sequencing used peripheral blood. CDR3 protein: CASSRGSGTDTQYF. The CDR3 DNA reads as TGTGCCAGCTCTCGGGGTAGCGGCACAGATACGCAGTATTTT.